The T cell receptor (beta chain) described here comes from a study of OX40 agonist ivuxolimab in advanced cancers. Sequenced by immunoSEQ multiplex PCR; TCRdb stores in-frame clones only, minus some. The sample lists approximately 45,000 clones, approximately 85% occurring once. The CDR3 sequence is 15 residues long. In germline, CDR1 is SGHVS, CDR2 FQNEAQ. J was trimmed by 4 bases and V by 5 bases; bases with no gene match: 5. The chain joins TRBV7-8 to TRBJ2-2; TRBD2 matches 9 bases. This specimen consisted of CD4+ or CD8+ T cells sorted from blood, obtained in a trial of the OX40 agonist ivuxolimab. The source of this sequence is an adult with an advanced solid tumor such as melanoma, head and neck, liver or kidney cancer. This CDR3 is CASSPAGGPTGELFF. CDR3 sequence (DNA): TGTGCCAGCAGCCCAGCGGGGGGCCCCACCGGGGAGCTGTTTTTT. The full variable domain, rest sourced from reference TRBV7-8 and TRBJ2-2, is GAGVSQSPRYKVAKRGQDVALRCDPISGHVSLFWYQQALGQGPEFLTYFQNEAQLDKSGLPSDRFFAERPEGSVSTLKIQRTQQEDSAVYLCASSPAGGPTGELFFGEGSRLTVL.